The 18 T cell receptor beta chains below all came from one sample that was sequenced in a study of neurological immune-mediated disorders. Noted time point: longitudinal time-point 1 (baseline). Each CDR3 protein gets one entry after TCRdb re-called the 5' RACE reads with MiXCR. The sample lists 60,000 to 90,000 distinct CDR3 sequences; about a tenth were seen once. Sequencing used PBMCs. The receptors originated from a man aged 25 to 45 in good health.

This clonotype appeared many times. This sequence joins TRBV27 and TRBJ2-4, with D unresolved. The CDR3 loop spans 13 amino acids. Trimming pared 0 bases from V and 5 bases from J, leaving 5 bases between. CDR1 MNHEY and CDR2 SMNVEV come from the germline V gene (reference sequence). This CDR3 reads CASSLSRENIQYF. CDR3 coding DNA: TGTGCCAGCAGTTTATCGCGCGAAAACATTCAGTACTTC.

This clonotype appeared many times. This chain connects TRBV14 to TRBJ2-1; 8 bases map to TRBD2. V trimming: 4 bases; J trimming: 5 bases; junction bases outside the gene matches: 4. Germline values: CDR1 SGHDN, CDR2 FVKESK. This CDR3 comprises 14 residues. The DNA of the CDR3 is TGTGCCAGCAGCCTTAGCGGGACTAACAATGAGCAGTTCTTC. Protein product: CASSLSGTNNEQFF.

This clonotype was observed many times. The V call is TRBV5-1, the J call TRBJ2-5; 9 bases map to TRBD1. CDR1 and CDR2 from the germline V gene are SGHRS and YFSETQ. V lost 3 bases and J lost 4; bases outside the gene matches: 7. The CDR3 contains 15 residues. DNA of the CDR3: TGCGCCAGCAGCTGGGGGACAGGGTTTTCAGAGACCCAGTACTTC. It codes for CASSWGTGFSETQYF.

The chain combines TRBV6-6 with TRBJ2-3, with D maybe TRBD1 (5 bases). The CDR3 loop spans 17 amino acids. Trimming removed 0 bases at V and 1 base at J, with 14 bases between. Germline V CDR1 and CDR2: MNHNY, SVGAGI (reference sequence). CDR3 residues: CASSYSFSQGGTDTQYF. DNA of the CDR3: TGTGCCAGCAGTTACTCTTTTTCGCAAGGGGGCACAGATACGCAGTATTTT.

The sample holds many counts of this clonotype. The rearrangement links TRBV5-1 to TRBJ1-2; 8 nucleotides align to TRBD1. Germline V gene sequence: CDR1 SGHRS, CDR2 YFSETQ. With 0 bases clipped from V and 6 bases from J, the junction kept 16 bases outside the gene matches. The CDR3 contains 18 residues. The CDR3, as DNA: TGCGCCAGCAGCTTGGTTTATGTTGAGTCAGGGGGCAAGGATGGCTACACCTTC. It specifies CASSLVYVESGGKDGYTF.

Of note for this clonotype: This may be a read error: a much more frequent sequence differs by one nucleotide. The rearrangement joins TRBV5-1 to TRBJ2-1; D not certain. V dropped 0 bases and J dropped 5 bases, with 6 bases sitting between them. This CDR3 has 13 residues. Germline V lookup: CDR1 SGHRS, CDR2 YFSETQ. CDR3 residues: CASSLAQDNEQFF. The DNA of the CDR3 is TGCGCCAGCAGCTTGGCACAAGACAATGAGCAGTTCTTC.

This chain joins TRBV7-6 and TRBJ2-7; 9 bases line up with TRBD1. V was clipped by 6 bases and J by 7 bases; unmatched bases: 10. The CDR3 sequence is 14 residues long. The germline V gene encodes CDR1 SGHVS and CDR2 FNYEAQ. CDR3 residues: CASRPLQGAGEQYF. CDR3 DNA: TGTGCCAGCAGACCCCTACAGGGGGCGGGGGAGCAGTACTTC.

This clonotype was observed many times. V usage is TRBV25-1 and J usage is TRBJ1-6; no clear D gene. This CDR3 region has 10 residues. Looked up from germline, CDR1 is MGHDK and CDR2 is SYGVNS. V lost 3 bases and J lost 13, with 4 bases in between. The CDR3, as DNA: TGTGCCAGCAGTGAGGGCCCCCTCCACTTT. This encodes CASSEGPLHF.

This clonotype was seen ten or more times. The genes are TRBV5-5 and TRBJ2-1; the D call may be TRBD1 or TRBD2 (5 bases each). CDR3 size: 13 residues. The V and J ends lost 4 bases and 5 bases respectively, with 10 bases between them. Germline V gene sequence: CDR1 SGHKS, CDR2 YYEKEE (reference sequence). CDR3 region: CASSRGPDNEQFF. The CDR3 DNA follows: TGTGCCAGCAGCCGGGGACCGGACAATGAGCAGTTCTTC.

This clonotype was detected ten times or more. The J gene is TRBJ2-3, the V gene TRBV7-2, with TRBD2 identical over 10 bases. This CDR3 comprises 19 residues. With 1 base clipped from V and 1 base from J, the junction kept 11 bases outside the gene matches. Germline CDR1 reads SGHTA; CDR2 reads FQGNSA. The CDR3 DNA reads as TGTGCCAGCAGCTTAGAGTTTGGTGGACTAGCGGCTCGCACAGATACGCAGTATTTT. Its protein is CASSLEFGGLAARTDTQYF.

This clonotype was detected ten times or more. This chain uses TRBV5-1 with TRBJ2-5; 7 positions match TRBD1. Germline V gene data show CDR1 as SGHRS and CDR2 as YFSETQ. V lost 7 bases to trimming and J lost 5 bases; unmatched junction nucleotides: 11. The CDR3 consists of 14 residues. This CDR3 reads CASETGTAGETQYF. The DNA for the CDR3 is TGCGCCAGCGAAACCGGGACAGCAGGGGAGACCCAGTACTTC. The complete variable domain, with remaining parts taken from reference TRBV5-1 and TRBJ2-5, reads KAGVTQTPRYLIKTRGQQVTLSCSPISGHRSVSWYQQTPGQGLQFLFEYFSETQRNKGNFPGRFSGRQFSNSRSEMNVSTLELGDSALYLCASETGTAGETQYFGPGTRLLVL.

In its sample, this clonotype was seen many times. The CDR3 is CASGRDNSYEQYF. As DNA, the CDR3 is TGTGCCAGCGGGCGGGACAACTCCTACGAGCAGTACTTC. This chain joins TRBV6-2 or TRBV6-3 and TRBJ2-7; D is possibly TRBD1 or TRBD2 (6 bases each). The CDR3 runs 13 residues. V was shortened by 8 bases and J by 0 bases, with 11 bases between the two germline ends. Per germline, CDR1 MNHEY and CDR2 SVGEGT.

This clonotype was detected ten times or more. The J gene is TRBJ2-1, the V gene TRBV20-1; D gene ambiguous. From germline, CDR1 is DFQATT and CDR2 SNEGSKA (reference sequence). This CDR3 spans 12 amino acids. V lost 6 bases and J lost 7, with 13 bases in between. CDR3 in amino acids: CSASGWRNEQFF. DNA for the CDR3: TGCAGTGCCTCCGGGTGGAGAAATGAGCAGTTCTTC.

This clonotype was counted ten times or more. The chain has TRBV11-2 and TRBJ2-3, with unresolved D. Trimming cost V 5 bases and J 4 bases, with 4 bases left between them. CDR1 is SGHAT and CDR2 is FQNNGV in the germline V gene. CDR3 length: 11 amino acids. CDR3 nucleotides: TGTGCCAGCAGCACCTCAGATACGCAGTATTTT. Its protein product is CASSTSDTQYF.

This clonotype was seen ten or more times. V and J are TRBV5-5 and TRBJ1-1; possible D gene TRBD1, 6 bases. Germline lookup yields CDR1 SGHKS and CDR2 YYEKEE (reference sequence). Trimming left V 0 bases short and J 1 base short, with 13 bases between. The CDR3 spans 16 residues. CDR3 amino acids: CASSLGPTGGNTEAFF. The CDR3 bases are TGTGCCAGCAGCTTGGGACCGACAGGAGGGAACACTGAAGCTTTCTTT.

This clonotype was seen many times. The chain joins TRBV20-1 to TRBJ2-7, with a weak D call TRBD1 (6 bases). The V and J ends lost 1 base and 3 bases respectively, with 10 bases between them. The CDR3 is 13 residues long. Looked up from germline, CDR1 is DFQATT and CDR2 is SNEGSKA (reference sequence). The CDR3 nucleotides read TGCAGTGCTAGAGGCAGGGGAAACTACGAGCAGTACTTC. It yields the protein CSARGRGNYEQYF.

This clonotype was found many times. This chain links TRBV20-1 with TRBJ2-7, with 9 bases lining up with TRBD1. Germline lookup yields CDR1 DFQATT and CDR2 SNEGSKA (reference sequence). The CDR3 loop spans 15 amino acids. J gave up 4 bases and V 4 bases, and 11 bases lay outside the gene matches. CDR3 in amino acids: CSATPATGGTYEQYF. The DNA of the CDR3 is TGCAGTGCTACTCCTGCGACAGGGGGTACGTACGAGCAGTACTTC.

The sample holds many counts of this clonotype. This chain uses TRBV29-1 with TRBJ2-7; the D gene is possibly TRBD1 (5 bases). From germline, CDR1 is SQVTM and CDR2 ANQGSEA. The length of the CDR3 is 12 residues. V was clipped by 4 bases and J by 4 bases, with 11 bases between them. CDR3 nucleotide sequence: TGCAGCGTTGGCACCTCAGGGTACGAGCAGTACTTC. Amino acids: CSVGTSGYEQYF.